Listed below are T cell receptor beta chains from one sample, sequenced in a study of blood T cell repertoires in COVID-19. Generated by immunoSEQ multiplex PCR, the TCRdb table keeps only in-frame clones and is missing some. In the table there are about 120,000 clones, 87% of which are singletons. Specimen: peripheral blood. These receptors were collected from a human donor in a cohort sampled during active COVID-19. Both conserved end residues are part of each CDR3. The D gene is left open where the match is weak. Clone sizes are given selectively: once, few, many, or a class where the clone is expanded.

TRBJ1-4 | NA | TRBV5-1 | TRBD1 | CASSLGYRGQVRTTNEKLFF | TGCGCCAGCAGCTTGGGCTACCGGGGACAGGTTCGAACAACTAATGAAAAACTGTTTTTT
TRBJ2-7 | NA | TRBV3-1/TRBV3-2 | TRBD2 | CASSQVRGGSYEQYF | TGTGCCAGCAGCCAAGTACGGGGGGGATCCTACGAGCAGTACTTC
TRBJ2-6 | NA | TRBV12-2 | NA | CASRLVGGGFSGANVLTF | TGTGCAAGTCGCTTAGTTGGGGGAGGCTTCTCTGGGGCCAACGTCCTGACTTTC
TRBJ2-1 | NA | TRBV25-1 | NA | CASSEQAAEQFF | TGTGCCAGCAGTGAACAGGCAGCAGAGCAGTTCTTC
TRBJ2-4 | NA | TRBV5-4 | TRBD1 | CASSLTGENIQYF | TGTGCCAGCAGCTTAACAGGGGAAAACATTCAGTACTTC
TRBJ2-7 | NA | TRBV19 | TRBD1 | CASSLGTGISEQYF | TGTGCCAGTAGCCTCGGGACAGGGATAAGCGAGCAGTACTTC
TRBJ2-5 | NA | TRBV7-3 | NA | CASSRDSQETQYF | TGTGCCAGCAGCAGGGACTCCCAAGAGACCCAGTACTTC
TRBJ2-7 | NA | TRBV7-4 | NA | CASSHDYYEQYF | TGTGCCAGCAGCCATGACTACTACGAGCAGTACTTC
TRBJ2-1 | NA | TRBV5-1 | TRBD2 | CASSPRTSGNRDNEQFF | TGCGCCAGCAGCCCTCGGACTAGCGGGAATCGGGACAATGAGCAGTTCTTC
TRBJ2-7 | NA | TRBV4-1 | NA | CASSQDPGYRYEQYF | TGCGCCAGCAGCCAAGACCCGGGGTACCGCTACGAGCAGTACTTC
TRBJ2-5 | NA | TRBV19 | NA | CASSLRTKETQYF | TGTGCCAGTAGTCTCAGGACAAAAGAGACCCAGTACTTC
TRBJ2-2 | NA | TRBV9 | NA | CATSVSTGANTGELFF | TGTGCCACCAGCGTGTCTACAGGAGCGAACACCGGGGAGCTGTTTTTT
TRBJ2-3 | NA | TRBV6-6 | TRBD2 | CASSHHQTRLASSGTQYF | TGTGCCAGCAGTCACCACCAGACGAGACTAGCAAGTTCTGGTACGCAGTATTTT
TRBJ2-7 | NA | TRBV27 | TRBD2 | CASSLKRESGYEQYF | TGTGCCAGCAGTTTAAAGCGGGAGAGCGGGTACGAGCAGTACTTC
TRBJ2-7 | NA | TRBV7-2 | TRBD2 | CASSRSGTSGSYEQYF | TGTGCCAGCAGCAGATCCGGGACTAGCGGGAGCTACGAGCAGTACTTC
TRBJ2-4 | NA | TRBV28 | NA | CASSYSVAGEFLAKNIQYF | TGTGCCAGCAGCTACTCGGTGGCGGGCGAATTCTTAGCCAAAAACATTCAGTACTTC
TRBJ1-4 | NA | TRBV6-5 | NA | CASRGNEKLFF | TGTGCCAGCCGGGGTAATGAAAAACTGTTTTTT
TRBJ2-7 | NA | TRBV5-5 | TRBD1 | CASSQTGITPYEQYF | TGTGCCAGCAGTCAGACAGGGATTACCCCCTACGAGCAGTACTTC
TRBJ2-5 | once | TRBV11-2 | NA | CASSFRSVGASETQYF | TGTGCCAGCAGCTTTAGATCGGTTGGGGCATCAGAGACCCAGTACTTC
TRBJ2-1 | NA | TRBV12-5 | TRBD2 | CASGLLVAGFNEQFF | TGTGCTAGTGGTTTGTTGGTAGCGGGTTTCAATGAGCAGTTCTTC
TRBJ1-5 | NA | TRBV19 | TRBD1 | CASSIGTGVAGPQHF | TGTGCCAGTAGTATCGGGACAGGGGTTGCAGGGCCCCAGCATTTT
TRBJ1-1 | NA | TRBV24-1 | TRBD1 | CATRRGPGTEAFF | TGTGCCACCAGAAGGGGGCCGGGCACTGAAGCTTTCTTT
TRBJ2-4 | once | TRBV2 | TRBD1 | CASRLDRGDIQYF | TGTGCCAGCAGGCTCGACAGGGGAGACATTCAGTACTTC
TRBJ1-3 | NA | TRBV29-1 | NA | CSVGEVGGLGGNTIYF | TGCAGCGTTGGTGAAGTTGGGGGCCTGGGGGGAAACACCATATATTTT
TRBJ2-7 | NA | TRBV11-3 | TRBD2 | CASSFLLAGGPSSYEQYF | TGTGCCAGCAGCTTCTTACTAGCGGGAGGACCGAGCTCCTACGAGCAGTACTTC